This entry describes one TCR beta chain. Its antigen is not known. The junction departs from the called germline gene at one end, perhaps through a read error. The source of the sample is a study of shared clonotypes between healthy human individuals. Study results and limitations: When compared with the clonotypes that were shared by all four sorted-subset donors, the non-shared clonotypes turned out to have lower generation probabilities.

The genomic DNA of each subset was split evenly across several immunoSEQ plates. Original analysis: ImmunoSEQ gave junction-only sequences without quality scores, so filtering differed. TCRdb's copy holds only in-frame clones and misses some; the assay was immunoSEQ multiplex PCR. The DNA gave D and trimming, while V, J and clone size come from that table. Of some 2,100,000 clones listed, more than 85% are singletons. CD45RO-negative, CCR7-selected cells formed the naive CD8 fraction, which excluded terminally differentiated effector memory CD45RA+ cells. The CDR3 is 14 amino acids. CDR1 and CDR2 from the germline V gene are SGHAT and FQNNGV.

The chain employs TRBV11-2 and TRBJ1-4; TRBD1 matches at 11 bases. This clonotype was obtained from a man younger than 35 in good health. Some clones in this sample may be carry-over from other donors' samples. The sequencing sample was made of naive CD8+ T cells from PBMCs. The CDR3 DNA is TGCGCCAGCAGCCTGGGACAGGGGGGTGAAAAACTGTTTTTT. It translates to CASSLGQGGEKLFF.